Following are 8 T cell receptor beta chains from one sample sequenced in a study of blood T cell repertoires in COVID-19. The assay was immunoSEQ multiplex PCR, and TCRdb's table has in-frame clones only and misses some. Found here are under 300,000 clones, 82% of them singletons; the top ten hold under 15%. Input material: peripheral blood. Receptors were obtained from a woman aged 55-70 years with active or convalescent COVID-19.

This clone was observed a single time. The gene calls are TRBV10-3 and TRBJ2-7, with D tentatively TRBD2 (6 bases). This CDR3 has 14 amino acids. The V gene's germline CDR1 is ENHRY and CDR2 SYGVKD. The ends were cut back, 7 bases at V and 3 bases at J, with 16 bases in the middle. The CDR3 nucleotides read TGTGCCATCAAAGCCGCCGGGGGTGTCTACGAGCAGTACTTC. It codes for CAIKAAGGVYEQYF.

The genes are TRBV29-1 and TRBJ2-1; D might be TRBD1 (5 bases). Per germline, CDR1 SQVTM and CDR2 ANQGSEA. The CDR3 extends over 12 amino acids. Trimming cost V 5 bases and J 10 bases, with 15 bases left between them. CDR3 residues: CSVLKVGLEQFF. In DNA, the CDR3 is TGCAGCGTTTTAAAAGTGGGGCTGGAGCAGTTCTTC.

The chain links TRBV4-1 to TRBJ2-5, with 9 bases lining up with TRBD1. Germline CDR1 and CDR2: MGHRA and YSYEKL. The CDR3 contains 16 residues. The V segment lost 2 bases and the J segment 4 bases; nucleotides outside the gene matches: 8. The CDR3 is CASSQRPTGGGETQYF. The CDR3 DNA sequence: TGCGCCAGCAGCCAAAGGCCGACAGGGGGGGGAGAGACCCAGTACTTC.

CDR3 sequence reads: CASSHITGGDYGYTF. CDR3 sequence (DNA): TGTGCCAGCAGCCACATAACAGGAGGGGACTATGGCTACACCTTC. The chain has TRBV3-1 (or the pseudogene TRBV3-2) and TRBJ1-2, with D perhaps matching TRBD1 (5 bases). Germline CDR1 is LGHDT and CDR2 is YNNKEL (reference sequence). Trimming removed 3 bases at V and 3 bases at J, with 14 bases between. The CDR3 has 15 amino acids.

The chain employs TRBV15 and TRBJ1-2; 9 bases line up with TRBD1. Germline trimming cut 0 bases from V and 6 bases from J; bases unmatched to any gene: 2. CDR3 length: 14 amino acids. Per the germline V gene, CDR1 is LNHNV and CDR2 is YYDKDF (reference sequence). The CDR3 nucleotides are TGTGCCACCAGCAGAGATAGGACAGGGGATGGCTACACCTTC. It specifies CATSRDRTGDGYTF. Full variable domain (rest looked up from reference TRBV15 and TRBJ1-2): DAMVIQNPRYQVTQFGKPVTLSCSQTLNHNVMYWYQQKSSQAPKLLFHYYDKDFNNEADTPDNFQSRRPNTSFCFLDIRSPGLGDTAMYLCATSRDRTGDGYTFGSGTRLTVV.

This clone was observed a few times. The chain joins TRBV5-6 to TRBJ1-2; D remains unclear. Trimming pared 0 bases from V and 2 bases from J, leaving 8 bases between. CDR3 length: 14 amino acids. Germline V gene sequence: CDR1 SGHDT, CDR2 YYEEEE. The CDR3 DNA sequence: TGTGCCAGCAGCTTGGTTTGGGAGAACTATGGCTACACCTTC. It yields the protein CASSLVWENYGYTF.

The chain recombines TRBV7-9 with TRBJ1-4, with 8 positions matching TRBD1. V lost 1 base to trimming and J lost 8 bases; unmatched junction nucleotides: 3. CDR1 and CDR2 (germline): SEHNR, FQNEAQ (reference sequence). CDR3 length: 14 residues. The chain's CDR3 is CASSLGRGLEKLFF. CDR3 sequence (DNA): TGTGCCAGCAGCTTAGGCAGGGGGCTGGAAAAACTGTTTTTT.

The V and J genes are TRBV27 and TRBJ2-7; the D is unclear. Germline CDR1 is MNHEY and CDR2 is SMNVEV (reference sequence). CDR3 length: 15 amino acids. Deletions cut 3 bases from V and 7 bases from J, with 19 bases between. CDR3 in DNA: TGTGCCAGCAGTTTCAGGTTCACTCCCCCCCGGGAGCAGTACTTC. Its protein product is CASSFRFTPPREQYF.